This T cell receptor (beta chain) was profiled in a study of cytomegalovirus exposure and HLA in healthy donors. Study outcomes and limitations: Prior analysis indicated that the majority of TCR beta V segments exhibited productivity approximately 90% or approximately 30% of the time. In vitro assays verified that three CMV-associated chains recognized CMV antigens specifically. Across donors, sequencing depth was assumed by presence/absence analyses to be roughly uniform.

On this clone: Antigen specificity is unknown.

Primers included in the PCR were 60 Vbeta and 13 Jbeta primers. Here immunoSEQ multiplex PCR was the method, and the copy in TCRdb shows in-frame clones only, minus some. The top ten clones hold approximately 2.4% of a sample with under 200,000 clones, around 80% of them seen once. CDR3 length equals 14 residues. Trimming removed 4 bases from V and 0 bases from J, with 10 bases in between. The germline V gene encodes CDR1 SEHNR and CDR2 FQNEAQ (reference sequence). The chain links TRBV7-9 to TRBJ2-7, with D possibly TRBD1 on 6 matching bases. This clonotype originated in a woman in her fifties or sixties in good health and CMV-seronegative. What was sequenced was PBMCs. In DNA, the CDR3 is TGTGCCAGCAGCTCCCTGGACAGCTCCTACGAGCAGTACTTC. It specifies CASSSLDSSYEQYF.